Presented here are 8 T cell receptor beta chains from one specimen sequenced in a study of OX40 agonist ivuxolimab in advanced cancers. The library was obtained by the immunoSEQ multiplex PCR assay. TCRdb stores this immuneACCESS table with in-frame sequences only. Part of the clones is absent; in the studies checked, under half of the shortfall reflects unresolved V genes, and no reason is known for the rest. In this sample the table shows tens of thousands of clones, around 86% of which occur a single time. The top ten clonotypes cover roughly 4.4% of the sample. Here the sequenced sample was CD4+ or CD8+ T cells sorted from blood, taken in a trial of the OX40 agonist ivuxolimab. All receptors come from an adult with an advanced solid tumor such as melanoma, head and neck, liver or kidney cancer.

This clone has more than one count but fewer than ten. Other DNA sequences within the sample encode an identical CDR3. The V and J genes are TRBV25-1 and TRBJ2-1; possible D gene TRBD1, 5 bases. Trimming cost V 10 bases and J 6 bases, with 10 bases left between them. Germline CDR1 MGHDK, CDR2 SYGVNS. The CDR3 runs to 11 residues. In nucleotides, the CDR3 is TGTGCCACAGGGTCGTCCAATGAGCAGTTCTTC. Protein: CATGSSNEQFF. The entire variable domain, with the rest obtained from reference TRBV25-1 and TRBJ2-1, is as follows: EADIYQTPRYLVIGTGKKITLECSQTMGHDKMYWYQQDPGMELHLIHYSYGVNSTEKGDLSSESTVSRIRTEHFPLTLESARPSHTSQYLCATGSSNEQFFGPGTRLTVL.

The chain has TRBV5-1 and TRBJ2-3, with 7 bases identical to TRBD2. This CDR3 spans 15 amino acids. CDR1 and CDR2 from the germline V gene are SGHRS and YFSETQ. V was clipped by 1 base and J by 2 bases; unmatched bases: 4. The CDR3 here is CASSLLAGDTDTQYF. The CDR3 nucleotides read TGCGCCAGCAGCTTGTTGGCGGGAGACACAGATACGCAGTATTTT.

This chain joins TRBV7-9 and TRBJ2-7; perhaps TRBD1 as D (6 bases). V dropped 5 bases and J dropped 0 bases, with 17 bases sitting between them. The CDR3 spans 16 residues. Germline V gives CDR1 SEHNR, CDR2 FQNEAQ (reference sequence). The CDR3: CASSQGTGVHSYEQYF. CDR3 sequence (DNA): TGTGCCAGCAGCCAGGGGACGGGCGTTCACTCCTACGAGCAGTACTTC. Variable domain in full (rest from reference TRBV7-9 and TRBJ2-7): DTGVSQNPRHKITKRGQNVTFRCDPISEHNRLYWYRQTLGQGPEFLTYFQNEAQLEKSRLLSDRFSAERPKGSFSTLEIQRTEQGDSAMYLCASSQGTGVHSYEQYFGPGTRLTVT.

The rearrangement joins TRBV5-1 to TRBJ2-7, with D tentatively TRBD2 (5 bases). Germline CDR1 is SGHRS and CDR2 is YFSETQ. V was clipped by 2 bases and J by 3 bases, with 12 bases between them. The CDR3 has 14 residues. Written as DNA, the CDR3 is TGCGCCAGCAGCTTCGAACCCGGGAACTACGAGCAGTACTTC. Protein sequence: CASSFEPGNYEQYF.

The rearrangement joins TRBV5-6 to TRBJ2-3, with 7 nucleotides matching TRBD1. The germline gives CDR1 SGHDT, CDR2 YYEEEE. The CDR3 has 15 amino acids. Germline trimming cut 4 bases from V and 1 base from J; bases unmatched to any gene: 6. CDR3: CASSQRGGRTDTQYF. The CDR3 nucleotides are TGTGCCAGCAGCCAGAGAGGGGGCCGCACAGATACGCAGTATTTT.

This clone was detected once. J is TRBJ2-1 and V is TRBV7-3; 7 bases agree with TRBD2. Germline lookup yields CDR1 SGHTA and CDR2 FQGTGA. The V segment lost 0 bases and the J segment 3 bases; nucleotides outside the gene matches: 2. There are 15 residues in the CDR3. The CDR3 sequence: CASSLTPGGYNEQFF. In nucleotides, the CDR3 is TGTGCCAGCAGCTTAACGCCGGGGGGCTACAATGAGCAGTTCTTC. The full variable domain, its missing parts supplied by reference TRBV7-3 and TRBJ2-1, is GAGVSQTPSNKVTEKGKYVELRCDPISGHTALYWYRQSLGQGPEFLIYFQGTGAADDSGLPNDRFFAVRPEGSVSTLKIQRTERGDSAVYLCASSLTPGGYNEQFFGPGTRLTVL.

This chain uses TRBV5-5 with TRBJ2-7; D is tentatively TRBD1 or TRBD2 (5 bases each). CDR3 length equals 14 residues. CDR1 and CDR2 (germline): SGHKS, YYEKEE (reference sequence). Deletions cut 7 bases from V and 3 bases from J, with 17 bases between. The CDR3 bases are TGTGCCAGCGGGGGAACGGGGACGTTCTACGAGCAGTACTTC. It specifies CASGGTGTFYEQYF.

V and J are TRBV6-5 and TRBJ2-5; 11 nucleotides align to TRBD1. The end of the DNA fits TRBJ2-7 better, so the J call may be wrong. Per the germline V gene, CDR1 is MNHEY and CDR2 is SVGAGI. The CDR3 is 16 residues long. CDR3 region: CASSYPTGTGGYEQYF. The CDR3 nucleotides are TGTGCCAGCAGTTACCCGACCGGGACAGGGGGCTACGAGCAGTACTTC.